The T cell receptor beta chain under discussion was sequenced for a study of CD8 T cells in ankylosing spondylitis. General observations from the study: Within ankylosing spondylitis blood, a TCR beta motif made up of roughly eight highly homologous variants appeared to be characteristic. It was reported that disease-linked clones were significantly enriched in matched ankylosing spondylitis synovial fluid.

TCRdb itself ran the 5' RACE reads through MiXCR, one entry per CDR3 protein. The sample shows approximately 300,000 distinct CDR3 sequences, 8% of them seen only once. This clonotype was observed at least ten times. No antigen is known for it. V dropped 5 bases and J dropped 3; count of bases not matched to a gene: 11. Germline lookup yields CDR1 MNHEY and CDR2 SMNVEV (reference sequence). The CDR3 runs 16 residues. The sample comprised blood, either unsorted or a sorted T cell fraction (not recorded which). The receptor was isolated from a male donor with ankylosing spondylitis. The V and J genes are TRBV27 and TRBJ2-3; 7 nucleotides line up with TRBD1. Written as DNA, the CDR3 is TGTGCCAGCAGTGCCCACCGGGACAGCAAGACAGATACGCAGTATTTT. As protein: CASSAHRDSKTDTQYF.